This TCR beta chain was captured by sequencing in a study of T cell responses to AZD1222 COVID-19 vaccine (dated by TCRdb to 2020 to 2023). Regarding the research as a whole: TCR sequencing was performed for some 250 trial participants, of whom around 200 were given two doses of AZD1222 and 26 were given two doses of MenACWY control vaccine. Enrollment into the trials was organized by age into subgroups of 18-55, 56-69 and 70-plus years, and those subgroups contained about 160, 30 and 59 TCR-sequenced participants, respectively.

Unmatched junction bases come to 5, with V trimmed by 4 bases and J by 5 bases. Inclusive of the bounding cysteine and phenylalanine, the CDR3 is 14 residues long. The DNA shown is the 42-base CDR3, in frame from base 1. The germline V gene sets CDR1 to MRHNA and CDR2 to SNTAGT. This clone was counted once. Its recognized antigen is unknown. Base qualities are missing; no much larger clone stands one base away. The CDR3 regions of human TCRbeta chains were subjected to immunosequencing. Under the source paper's analysis protocol: Repertoire TCRs were checked for matches against a reference library of SARS-CoV-2-specific TCRs that had been generated using the MIRA antigen-specificity platform. Breadth meant the fraction of unique TCRs that were SARS-CoV-2-associated, whereas depth meant the fraction of total T cells that were SARS-CoV-2-associated. Using the MIRA data, each spike-specific TCR was assigned both to the spike region to which the TCR was reactive and to a CD4 or CD8 class. Log10-transformed breadth and depth values were compared by one-way ANOVA with Sidak's multiple comparisons tests. In its TCRdb copy, this immuneACCESS table keeps in-frame sequences only and misses some clones. Where compared with another copy, unresolved V genes explain less than half of these, and the others have no known cause. The DNA gave D and trimming, while V, J and clone size come from that table. In this sample the table shows tens of thousands of clones, about 81% of which occur a single time. Approximately 24% of the sample rests with the top ten.

The intended sense of this specimen's time point label: about 28 days (+/-7) after the second vaccine dose. AZD1222 recipients whose second dose came at about 4 weeks and those whose second dose came at about 12 weeks were combined into one group, since spike-specific TCR depth and breadth did not differ between the two schedules. The vaccinee samples were drawn from two UK trials, COV001 and COV002, one of which was a single-blind randomized controlled phase 2/3 trial testing AZD1222 (ChAdOx1 nCoV-19) in healthy adults. Trial participant PBMC samples were collected at day 0 and day 28 after the second dose for TCRbeta chain sequencing. The paper as a whole reports these results and caveats: Only five to seven AZD1222 recipients were SARS-CoV-2 seropositive at baseline, limiting conclusions about previously exposed vaccinees. CD4 TCRs associated with the vaccine covered the entire spike protein, and the dominant responses were in regions 160-218 and 743-854. In the small 56-69-year group, the increase in depth fell short of significance, most likely because of low power. A significant rise in spike-specific TCR breadth and depth was observed after two AZD1222 doses relative to day 0 and relative to MenACWY recipients. Because no samples from the day 14 peak response were available, repertoires could be characterized only after the peak T cell response. Most participants were white British and females outnumbered males, and the authors suggested that clonal diversity may have been underestimated. Epitopes outside the regions mutated in the B.1.351 and B.1.1.7 variants were reportedly recognized by nearly half of the unique spike-specific TCRs.

The clonotype was recovered from an adult who received the AZD1222 COVID-19 vaccine. Sequences were derived from peripheral blood, sampled 28 days after the second AZD1222 dose. The chain is encoded by TRBV6-4 joined to TRBJ2-3, and 8 junctional nucleotides match TRBD1. At the DNA level, the sequence is TGTGCCAGCAGTGGACAGGGGAGACGAGATACGCAGTATTTT. The encoded protein is CASSGQGRRDTQYF.